The T cell receptor (beta chain) under discussion was sequenced for a study of T cell responses to AZD1222 COVID-19 vaccine (dated by TCRdb to about 2021). Concerning the study at large: A total of approximately 230 trial participants underwent TCR sequencing, of whom about 210 received two doses of AZD1222 and some 25 received two doses of the MenACWY control vaccine. Trial participants were enrolled by age into subgroups of 18-55, 56-69 and 70-plus years, and around 150, 28 and 57 TCR-sequenced participants, respectively, were included in these subgroups.

Reading the germline V gene gives CDR1 SGHVS and CDR2 FQNEAQ. Measured from the cysteine to the phenylalanine, the CDR3 is 15 residues long. The kept DNA is CDR3 alone, 45 bases in frame from the first base. V is cut back by 5 bases and J by 7 bases, with 6 bases in the junction unmatched. The CDR3 regions of human TCRbeta chains were subjected to immunosequencing. For the original study's pipeline: Repertoire TCRs were checked for matches against a reference library of SARS-CoV-2-specific TCRs that had been generated using the MIRA antigen-specificity platform. Breadth was defined as the fraction of unique TCRs that were SARS-CoV-2-associated, and depth was defined as the fraction of total T cells that were SARS-CoV-2-associated. Using the MIRA data, each spike-specific TCR was assigned both to the spike region to which the TCR was reactive and to a CD4 or CD8 class. Log10-transformed breadth and depth values were compared by one-way ANOVA with Sidak's multiple comparisons tests. TCRdb took this table from immuneACCESS and kept in-frame rearrangements with V and J called. Such tables lack part of the clones; where checked against another copy, unresolved V genes explain under half of the gap, and the rest is unexplained. The V and J calls and the clone size are those of that table, but D and trimming were determined from the DNA. Present in this sample are some 180,000 clones, roughly 87% of which were seen just once. Around 1% of the sample comes from the top ten.

Regarding this clone: It has no known antigen specificity. No base quality information exists; no much larger clone differs at one position.

Broader findings and caveats from the paper: Reportedly, almost half of the unique spike-specific TCRs recognized epitopes lying outside the regions that are mutated in the B.1.351 and B.1.1.7 variants. In the small 56-69-year group, the increase in depth fell short of significance, most likely because of low power. Most participants were white British and females outnumbered males, and the authors suggested that clonal diversity may have been underestimated. After two AZD1222 doses, spike-specific TCR breadth and depth were significantly higher than at day 0 and than in MenACWY recipients. The whole spike protein was spanned by vaccine-associated CD4 TCRs, and dominant responses were seen in regions 160-218 and 743-854. Because no day 14 peak-response samples were available, repertoires were characterized only after the peak T cell response. Conclusions about previously exposed vaccinees were limited because only a handful of AZD1222 recipients were SARS-CoV-2 seropositive at baseline.

The time point label of this sample denotes: about 28 days (+/-7) after the second vaccine dose. AZD1222 recipients with second doses at about 4 weeks or about 12 weeks were pooled, because spike-specific TCR depth and breadth did not differ between schedules. Samples from vaccinated people were obtained from the UK trials COV001 and COV002, which included a single-blind randomized controlled phase 2/3 trial of AZD1222 (ChAdOx1 nCoV-19) in healthy adults. For TCRbeta chain sequencing, PBMC samples from trial participants were taken at day 0 and at day 28 after the second dose. This material consisted of peripheral blood, taken 28 days after the second AZD1222 dose. This receptor chain uses TRBV7-8 and TRBJ2-1; 12 bases in the junction line up with TRBD2. The receptor was isolated from an adult who received the AZD1222 COVID-19 vaccine. The CDR3 is CASSPRLAGENEQFF. In nucleotide form, the sequence is TGTGCCAGCAGCCCCAGACTAGCGGGGGAGAATGAGCAGTTCTTC. Supplemented by the reference TRBV7-8 and TRBJ2-1 proteins around the CDR3, the complete variable domain is GAGVSQSPRYKVAKRGQDVALRCDPISGHVSLFWYQQALGQGPEFLTYFQNEAQLDKSGLPSDRFFAERPEGSVSTLKIQRTQQEDSAVYLCASSPRLAGENEQFFGPGTRLTVL.